This TCR beta chain was captured by sequencing in a study of blood T cell repertoires in COVID-19. Original data processing: Estimated nucleated cell counts came from reference gene primer amplification. The method was immunoSEQ multiplex PCR; TCRdb's version includes in-frame clones alone and lacks a portion of them. D and trimming come from the DNA, and the V and J calls and clone size come from that table. In the table there are tens of thousands of clones, roughly 88% of which are singletons. The germline V gene encodes CDR1 WSHSY and CDR2 SAAADI. The V end was cut by 0 bases, the J end by 4 bases, with 13 bases between. This CDR3 has 16 residues. This clone was seen once.

This receptor was identified in a man between 70 and 80 years old with acute or convalescent COVID-19. The rearrangement links TRBV10-2 to TRBJ2-1; TRBD2 might be the D (6 bases). Sample: peripheral blood. The CDR3 DNA follows: TGCGCCAGCAGTGAGTCGACTGCGGGACCTTACAATGAGCAGTTCTTC. Amino acids: CASSESTAGPYNEQFF.